Detailed here is one T cell receptor beta chain. Its antigen is as yet unknown. The entry originates in a study of Ad26.COV2.S vaccination and SARS-CoV-2 variants. Study-wide background: Administration of Ad26.COV2.S was intramuscular, either once or twice 56 days apart.

Noted treatment: roughly 18 received Ad26.COV2.S at low or high dose, single or two shots; roughly five received placebo; per-sample allocation not given. Specimen acquisition occurred on day 63 following the initial vaccine or placebo injection. Some clones are missing from TCRdb's copy, which holds only in-frame ones; the method was immunoSEQ multiplex PCR. The table includes approximately 400,000 clones, around four fifths detected once. Study-wide points: Vaccine recipients posted higher spike-specific TCR breadth than their placebo counterparts. The TCR breadth and depth analyses may have understated or missed part of the total T cell responses. Whether participants received vaccine or placebo, their non-spike TCR breadth was similar.

The input for sequencing was peripheral blood, taken in a trial of Ad26.COV2.S vaccine versus placebo. This TCR derives from a person aged 18 to 59 who received the Ad26.COV2.S COVID-19 vaccine or a placebo.

The CDR3, as DNA: TGTGCCAGCAGCTTAACAGTACTAGCGACGCACGAGCAGTACTTC. Translated, it gives CASSLTVLATHEQYF. V gene TRBV13 combines with J gene TRBJ2-7; 7 bases are shared with TRBD2. CDR3 length equals 15 residues. After removal of 2 bases from V and 5 bases from J, the junction contained 9 bases not matched to a gene. Germline CDR1 PRHDT, CDR2 FYEKMQ (reference sequence).